These 8 T cell receptor beta chains came from one sample sequenced in a study of blood T cell repertoires in COVID-19. Data came from immunoSEQ multiplex PCR; TCRdb stores just in-frame clones and leaves some out. The table includes around 190,000 clones, just over 85% detected once. Sequencing was done on a sample of PBMCs or T cells enriched from blood (not recorded which). These receptors all stem from a woman aged 18-29 years who had recovered from COVID-19.

The chain is built from TRBV6-5 and TRBJ1-5; 10 bases are shared with TRBD1. This CDR3 region has 14 residues. The germline CDR1 and CDR2 sequences are MNHEY and SVGAGI. With 5 bases clipped from V and 4 bases from J, the junction kept 2 bases outside the gene matches. The CDR3 here is CASSPDRGNQPQHF. CDR3 bases: TGTGCCAGCAGTCCGGACAGGGGGAATCAGCCCCAGCATTTT.

The rearrangement links TRBV6-5 to TRBJ2-7; the D is unclear. Germline V gene lookup returns CDR1 MNHEY and CDR2 SVGAGI. V lost 6 bases and J 0 bases, leaving 12 bases between the germline ends. The CDR3 is 14 residues long. The CDR3 sequence is CASSPRTDSYEQYF. For the CDR3, the DNA is TGTGCCAGCAGCCCCCGTACAGACTCCTACGAGCAGTACTTC.

This rearrangement joins TRBV10-3 to TRBJ2-1; TRBD2 matches 7 bases. Looked up from germline, CDR1 is ENHRY and CDR2 is SYGVKD. The ends lost 8 bases at V and 3 bases at J; junction bases unmatched: 4. CDR3 length equals 13 residues. The CDR3 loop is CAISASGYNEQFF. CDR3 nucleotide sequence: TGTGCCATCTCTGCTAGCGGCTACAATGAGCAGTTCTTC.

The gene calls are TRBV27 and TRBJ1-1, with TRBD1 matching 7 bases. This CDR3 is built from 12 residues. After removal of 10 bases from V and 10 bases from J, the junction contained 12 bases not matched to a gene. CDR1 and CDR2 from the germline V gene are MNHEY and SMNVEV (reference sequence). The CDR3 sequence is CATSQGGRRAFF. CDR3 DNA: TGTGCCACAAGCCAGGGGGGCCGGCGAGCTTTCTTT.

The rearrangement links TRBV7-9 to TRBJ1-1, with D possibly matching TRBD1 (5 bases). CDR3 length: 15 amino acids. V gave up 4 bases and J gave up 3 bases, with 15 bases separating them. Germline V gene sequence: CDR1 SEHNR, CDR2 FQNEAQ (reference sequence). CDR3 in DNA: TGTGCCAGCAGCTCGACTGGCGGGGGGGACACTGAAGCTTTCTTT. It is translated as CASSSTGGGDTEAFF.

This chain joins TRBV5-4 and TRBJ2-2; D unresolved. The V gene's germline CDR1 is SGHNT and CDR2 YYREEE (reference sequence). The CDR3 covers 14 residues. The V gene lost 0 bases and the J gene lost 1 base, with 4 bases spanning the gap. The CDR3 nucleotides are TGTGCCAGCAGCTTGGCCGGGAACACCGGGGAGCTGTTTTTT. It is translated as CASSLAGNTGELFF.

The CDR3 DNA reads as TGTGCCAGCAGCTTGGGTGGAGGGGGGGCCGATATGAACACTGAAGCTTTCTTT. The encoded protein is CASSLGGGGADMNTEAFF. This rearrangement joins TRBV5-6 to TRBJ1-1, with D perhaps matching TRBD1 (6 bases). Germline V CDR1 and CDR2: SGHDT, YYEEEE. Between the trimmed V and J ends, which lost 0 bases and 0 bases, there was a span of 18 bases. The CDR3 spans 18 residues.

This chain links TRBV20-1 with TRBJ2-3; 9 bases agree with TRBD2. The CDR3 consists of 14 residues. J lost 5 bases, V lost 3 bases, and 6 bases had no gene match. CDR1 is DFQATT and CDR2 is SNEGSKA in the germline V gene (reference sequence). The CDR3 spells CSASSAGGQDTQYF. DNA for the CDR3: TGCAGTGCTAGTTCGGCGGGGGGGCAAGATACGCAGTATTTT.